This T cell receptor beta chain was found in a study of Graves' ophthalmopathy and Graves' hyperthyroidism. The table lists this clonotype with many counts. Per germline, CDR1 MNHNS and CDR2 SASEGT. Deletions cut 4 bases from V and 1 base from J, with 13 bases between. The CDR3 runs to 15 residues. Amplification of TCR beta CDR3 regions used RNA transcripts. HTBI primers were employed in first-round RT-PCR, then a second-round multiplex PCR followed. TCRdb re-called the multiplex PCR reads through MiXCR, storing one row per CDR3 protein. This sample carries about 620,000 distinct CDR3 sequences, about 24% of them seen once, and the ten largest clones take roughly 6.9%.

This TCR came from a young woman with stable Graves' hyperthyroidism. Some clones in this sample may be carry-over from other donors' samples. This chain links TRBV6-1 with TRBJ2-5; possible D gene TRBD2, 6 bases. The material sequenced was peripheral blood. CDR3 region: CASSGGTQGQETQYF. The CDR3 bases are TGTGCCAGCAGTGGAGGGACTCAGGGCCAAGAGACCCAGTACTTC.